This is a list of T cell receptor beta chains from one sample in a study of T cell responses to AZD1222 COVID-19 vaccine. Profiled with immunoSEQ multiplex PCR; TCRdb holds only in-frame clones, not every one. The sample consists of roughly 160,000 clones, around 90% of them appearing once. Material: peripheral blood, obtained 28 days after the second AZD1222 dose. All receptors come from an adult who received the AZD1222 COVID-19 vaccine. Both conserved end residues are part of each CDR3. A D gene is named only where the DNA matches it firmly. Size tells how often a clone was seen (once, few, many) or the class of an expanded clone, and some rows leave it out.

clone_size: once
j_call: TRBJ2-5
v_call: TRBV6-5
d_call: -
cdr3_aa: CASSSLGPGAQYF
cdr3_nt: TGTGCCAGCAGCTCCCTTGGACCCGGGGCCCAGTACTTC

clone_size: -
j_call: TRBJ1-2
v_call: TRBV19
d_call: -
cdr3_aa: CASIPLGGAVNYGYTF
cdr3_nt: TGTGCCAGTATACCCCTCGGAGGGGCAGTGAACTATGGCTACACCTTC

clone_size: -
j_call: TRBJ1-2
v_call: TRBV6-6
d_call: TRBD1
cdr3_aa: CASSLGQGDGYTF
cdr3_nt: TGTGCCAGCAGCCTAGGACAGGGTGATGGCTACACCTTC

clone_size: -
j_call: TRBJ2-3
v_call: TRBV10-3
d_call: TRBD2
cdr3_aa: CAALGAGGADTQYF
cdr3_nt: TGTGCCGCCCTGGGGGCGGGGGGGGCCGATACGCAGTATTTT

clone_size: -
j_call: TRBJ2-5
v_call: TRBV3-1/TRBV3-2
d_call: -
cdr3_aa: CASSLISPETQYF
cdr3_nt: TGTGCCAGCAGCCTAATATCCCCAGAGACCCAGTACTTC

clone_size: -
j_call: TRBJ1-5
v_call: TRBV5-3
d_call: -
cdr3_aa: CARSFVRGARGNQPQHF
cdr3_nt: TGTGCCAGAAGCTTTGTTCGGGGGGCGCGAGGCAATCAGCCCCAGCATTTT

clone_size: once
j_call: TRBJ2-5
v_call: TRBV18
d_call: -
cdr3_aa: CASSPQGETQYF
cdr3_nt: TGTGCCAGCTCACCGCAGGGGGAGACCCAGTACTTC

clone_size: once
j_call: TRBJ2-7
v_call: TRBV15
d_call: TRBD2
cdr3_aa: CATSGRTSGSGMYEQYF
cdr3_nt: TGTGCCACCAGCGGCCGAACCAGCGGGAGCGGTATGTACGAGCAGTACTTC

clone_size: -
j_call: TRBJ2-7
v_call: TRBV20-1
d_call: -
cdr3_aa: CSAPLSYEQYF
cdr3_nt: TGCAGTGCTCCTTTGTCCTACGAGCAGTACTTC

clone_size: once
j_call: TRBJ2-1
v_call: TRBV12-5
d_call: TRBD1
cdr3_aa: CASGLGDRAFNNEQFF
cdr3_nt: TGTGCTAGTGGTTTGGGAGACAGGGCGTTCAACAATGAGCAGTTCTTC

clone_size: -
j_call: TRBJ2-1
v_call: TRBV27
d_call: TRBD2
cdr3_aa: CASSTLHPLTVMVAGENEQFF
cdr3_nt: TGTGCCAGCAGTACACTTCATCCCCTGACGGTAATGGTAGCGGGAGAGAATGAGCAGTTCTTC

clone_size: few
j_call: TRBJ2-2
v_call: TRBV7-3
d_call: TRBD1
cdr3_aa: CASSPAPDRVGTGELFF
cdr3_nt: TGTGCCAGCAGCCCAGCGCCGGACAGGGTAGGGACCGGGGAGCTGTTTTTT

clone_size: -
j_call: TRBJ2-3
v_call: TRBV28
d_call: TRBD2
cdr3_aa: CASSPTSGMRVDTQYF
cdr3_nt: TGTGCCAGCAGCCCCACTAGCGGGATGAGAGTGGATACGCAGTATTTT

clone_size: -
j_call: TRBJ1-2
v_call: TRBV7-2
d_call: TRBD1
cdr3_aa: CASSVGQAQGSYTF
cdr3_nt: TGTGCCAGCAGCGTGGGACAGGCGCAAGGAAGCTACACCTTC

clone_size: -
j_call: TRBJ1-2
v_call: TRBV27
d_call: TRBD1
cdr3_aa: CASSFFRQGVPYGYTF
cdr3_nt: TGTGCCAGCAGTTTTTTTAGACAGGGGGTGCCCTATGGCTACACCTTC

clone_size: -
j_call: TRBJ1-1
v_call: TRBV2
d_call: TRBD1
cdr3_aa: CASGGDRNTEAFF
cdr3_nt: TGTGCCAGCGGGGGGGACAGGAACACTGAAGCTTTCTTT

clone_size: once
j_call: TRBJ1-1
v_call: TRBV12-5
d_call: -
cdr3_aa: CASVPGLLNTEAFF
cdr3_nt: TGTGCTAGTGTTCCGGGACTTTTGAACACTGAAGCTTTCTTT

clone_size: -
j_call: TRBJ2-7
v_call: TRBV4-1
d_call: -
cdr3_aa: CASSQQDFYEQYF
cdr3_nt: TGCGCCAGCAGCCAACAGGACTTCTACGAGCAGTACTTC

clone_size: -
j_call: TRBJ2-1
v_call: TRBV30
d_call: TRBD2
cdr3_aa: CAVLRGDLYNEQFF
cdr3_nt: TGTGCTGTGCTCCGGGGGGACCTCTACAATGAGCAGTTCTTC

clone_size: -
j_call: TRBJ2-1
v_call: TRBV6-1
d_call: TRBD1
cdr3_aa: CASSEATGGAPAEQFF
cdr3_nt: TGTGCCAGCAGTGAAGCGACAGGGGGGGCGCCTGCTGAGCAGTTCTTC

clone_size: -
j_call: TRBJ1-1
v_call: TRBV7-6
d_call: TRBD1
cdr3_aa: CASSLDRGRGAAFF
cdr3_nt: TGTGCCAGCAGCTTAGACAGGGGACGGGGTGCAGCTTTCTTT

clone_size: -
j_call: TRBJ2-7
v_call: TRBV11-2
d_call: -
cdr3_aa: CASSSYSGYAYEQYF
cdr3_nt: TGTGCCAGCAGCTCGTATAGCGGCTATGCCTACGAGCAGTACTTC

clone_size: -
j_call: TRBJ1-5
v_call: TRBV6-2/TRBV6-3
d_call: -
cdr3_aa: CASSYVRTQDQPQHF
cdr3_nt: TGTGCCAGCAGTTACGTCCGGACTCAAGATCAGCCCCAGCATTTT

clone_size: -
j_call: TRBJ2-5
v_call: TRBV2
d_call: TRBD2
cdr3_aa: CASRPGLGIETQYF
cdr3_nt: TGTGCCAGCAGGCCGGGACTAGGTATAGAGACCCAGTACTTC

clone_size: -
j_call: TRBJ2-1
v_call: TRBV30
d_call: -
cdr3_aa: CAWSVVLSLSSYNEQFF
cdr3_nt: TGTGCCTGGAGTGTCGTCCTAAGCCTCTCTTCCTACAATGAGCAGTTCTTC

clone_size: -
j_call: TRBJ1-3
v_call: TRBV3-1/TRBV3-2
d_call: -
cdr3_aa: CASTPGGGLSGNTIYF
cdr3_nt: TGTGCCAGCACCCCGGGGGGGGGACTCTCTGGAAACACCATATATTTT

clone_size: few
j_call: TRBJ1-4
v_call: TRBV6-6
d_call: -
cdr3_aa: CASSPDVPGPSRGKLFF
cdr3_nt: TGTGCCAGCAGTCCCGACGTTCCCGGGCCATCTCGAGGAAAACTGTTTTTT

clone_size: -
j_call: TRBJ1-2
v_call: TRBV5-5
d_call: -
cdr3_aa: CASSSSVNYGYTF
cdr3_nt: TGTGCCAGCAGCTCGTCTGTGAACTATGGCTACACCTTC

clone_size: -
j_call: TRBJ1-4
v_call: TRBV4-3
d_call: -
cdr3_aa: CASSQHRGTDRVDEKLFF
cdr3_nt: TGCGCCAGCAGCCAACACCGCGGGACGGATCGAGTGGATGAAAAACTGTTTTTT

clone_size: -
j_call: TRBJ1-4
v_call: TRBV13
d_call: -
cdr3_aa: CASSLGGGGEKLFF
cdr3_nt: TGTGCCAGCAGCTTAGGGGGCGGAGGGGAAAAACTGTTTTTT

clone_size: -
j_call: TRBJ2-6
v_call: TRBV15
d_call: -
cdr3_aa: CATSRDQGSGANVLTF
cdr3_nt: TGTGCCACCAGCAGAGATCAGGGCTCTGGGGCCAACGTCCTGACTTTC

clone_size: few
j_call: TRBJ1-2
v_call: TRBV24-1
d_call: -
cdr3_aa: CATSGGRTFGYTF
cdr3_nt: TGTGCCACCAGTGGGGGACGGACATTTGGCTACACCTTC

clone_size: -
j_call: TRBJ1-2
v_call: TRBV7-9
d_call: -
cdr3_aa: CASSLYVTNYGYTF
cdr3_nt: TGTGCCAGCAGCTTATACGTCACTAACTATGGCTACACCTTC

clone_size: -
j_call: TRBJ1-2
v_call: TRBV5-5
d_call: -
cdr3_aa: CASSPTSTNYGYTF
cdr3_nt: TGTGCCAGCAGCCCCACAAGCACTAACTATGGCTACACCTTC

clone_size: -
j_call: TRBJ1-6
v_call: TRBV7-9
d_call: -
cdr3_aa: CASSLGVPTVRANSPLHF
cdr3_nt: TGTGCCAGCAGCTTAGGGGTCCCTACGGTCCGGGCAAATTCACCCCTCCACTTT

clone_size: -
j_call: TRBJ2-3
v_call: TRBV7-2
d_call: -
cdr3_aa: CASSPARVGTDTQYF
cdr3_nt: TGTGCCAGCAGCCCTGCCAGGGTAGGCACAGATACGCAGTATTTT

clone_size: -
j_call: TRBJ1-2
v_call: TRBV4-3
d_call: -
cdr3_aa: CASSQEGLGGRGGYTF
cdr3_nt: TGCGCCAGCAGCCAAGAAGGCTTGGGAGGGCGAGGTGGCTACACCTTC

clone_size: -
j_call: TRBJ2-1
v_call: TRBV5-6
d_call: -
cdr3_aa: CASSLGDYNEQFF
cdr3_nt: TGTGCCAGCAGCTTGGGGGATTACAATGAGCAGTTCTTC

clone_size: -
j_call: TRBJ2-3
v_call: TRBV3-1/TRBV3-2
d_call: -
cdr3_aa: CASSQDSSSTTDTQYF
cdr3_nt: TGTGCCAGCAGCCAAGATAGTAGCTCTACCACAGATACGCAGTATTTT

clone_size: -
j_call: TRBJ1-4
v_call: TRBV6-2/TRBV6-3
d_call: -
cdr3_aa: CASSPRAPNEKLFF
cdr3_nt: TGTGCCAGCAGTCCCCGGGCGCCCAATGAAAAACTGTTTTTT

clone_size: -
j_call: TRBJ1-2
v_call: TRBV29-1
d_call: TRBD1
cdr3_aa: CSVEDFGGQGYGYTF
cdr3_nt: TGCAGCGTTGAAGATTTTGGGGGACAGGGGTATGGCTACACCTTC

clone_size: -
j_call: TRBJ2-1
v_call: TRBV7-2
d_call: -
cdr3_aa: CASSPPVRGDEQFF
cdr3_nt: TGTGCCAGCAGCCCTCCGGTTAGAGGCGATGAGCAGTTCTTC

clone_size: once
j_call: TRBJ1-2
v_call: TRBV12-3/TRBV12-4
d_call: -
cdr3_aa: CASSSGHGYTF
cdr3_nt: TGTGCCAGCAGTTCTGGGCATGGCTACACCTTC

clone_size: -
j_call: TRBJ2-5
v_call: TRBV27
d_call: -
cdr3_aa: CASSLVAQATQYF
cdr3_nt: TGTGCCAGCAGTTTAGTGGCACAGGCGACCCAGTACTTC

clone_size: -
j_call: TRBJ2-5
v_call: TRBV7-9
d_call: -
cdr3_aa: CASSLLTGETQYF
cdr3_nt: TGTGCCAGCAGCTTACTTACGGGTGAGACCCAGTACTTC

clone_size: -
j_call: TRBJ1-1
v_call: TRBV11-2
d_call: -
cdr3_aa: CASNPGGRMNTEAFF
cdr3_nt: TGTGCCAGCAACCCGGGGGGCCGGATGAACACTGAAGCTTTCTTT

clone_size: -
j_call: TRBJ2-7
v_call: TRBV7-9
d_call: TRBD1
cdr3_aa: CASSTTGGAYEQYF
cdr3_nt: TGTGCCAGCAGCACGACAGGGGGGGCGTACGAGCAGTACTTC

clone_size: -
j_call: TRBJ1-5
v_call: TRBV6-1
d_call: -
cdr3_aa: CASSDLGWNQPQHF
cdr3_nt: TGTGCCAGCAGTGACCTCGGGTGGAATCAGCCCCAGCATTTT

clone_size: -
j_call: TRBJ1-3
v_call: TRBV2
d_call: -
cdr3_aa: CASRLTGNSGNTIYF
cdr3_nt: TGTGCCAGCAGGCTCACAGGGAACTCTGGAAACACCATATATTTT

clone_size: -
j_call: TRBJ1-1
v_call: TRBV28
d_call: -
cdr3_aa: CASSAPTGDTEAFF
cdr3_nt: TGTGCCAGCAGTGCCCCGACAGGAGACACTGAAGCTTTCTTT

clone_size: -
j_call: TRBJ2-7
v_call: TRBV11-2
d_call: TRBD2
cdr3_aa: CASSLGGTSGHYEQYF
cdr3_nt: TGTGCCAGCAGCTTAGGCGGGACTAGCGGGCACTACGAGCAGTACTTC

clone_size: -
j_call: TRBJ2-2
v_call: TRBV5-6
d_call: TRBD2
cdr3_aa: CASSSSGGTGELFF
cdr3_nt: TGTGCCAGCAGCTCAAGCGGGGGAACCGGGGAGCTGTTTTTT

clone_size: -
j_call: TRBJ1-2
v_call: TRBV12-5
d_call: -
cdr3_aa: CASGLQSSYGYTF
cdr3_nt: TGTGCTAGTGGTTTGCAGTCGTCCTATGGCTACACCTTC

clone_size: -
j_call: TRBJ1-4
v_call: TRBV10-3
d_call: -
cdr3_aa: CAISFAGNEKLFF
cdr3_nt: TGTGCCATCAGTTTTGCGGGTAATGAAAAACTGTTTTTT

clone_size: -
j_call: TRBJ2-1
v_call: TRBV6-5
d_call: TRBD2
cdr3_aa: CASGKVAGRDSEQFF
cdr3_nt: TGTGCCAGCGGGAAAGTAGCCGGGAGGGATTCTGAGCAGTTCTTC

clone_size: -
j_call: TRBJ2-7
v_call: TRBV5-4
d_call: -
cdr3_aa: CASSPGTEEQYF
cdr3_nt: TGTGCCAGCAGCCCCGGGACGGAAGAGCAGTACTTC

clone_size: -
j_call: TRBJ1-1
v_call: TRBV15
d_call: TRBD1
cdr3_aa: CATSRVTGVRNTEAFF
cdr3_nt: TGTGCCACCAGCAGAGTAACAGGGGTAAGGAACACTGAAGCTTTCTTT

clone_size: -
j_call: TRBJ1-2
v_call: TRBV2
d_call: -
cdr3_aa: CASSEYIGRDGYTF
cdr3_nt: TGTGCCAGCAGTGAGTATATAGGACGGGATGGCTACACCTTC

clone_size: -
j_call: TRBJ1-3
v_call: TRBV2
d_call: -
cdr3_aa: CASSERWAGSGNTIYF
cdr3_nt: TGTGCCAGCAGTGAACGGTGGGCAGGGAGTGGAAACACCATATATTTT